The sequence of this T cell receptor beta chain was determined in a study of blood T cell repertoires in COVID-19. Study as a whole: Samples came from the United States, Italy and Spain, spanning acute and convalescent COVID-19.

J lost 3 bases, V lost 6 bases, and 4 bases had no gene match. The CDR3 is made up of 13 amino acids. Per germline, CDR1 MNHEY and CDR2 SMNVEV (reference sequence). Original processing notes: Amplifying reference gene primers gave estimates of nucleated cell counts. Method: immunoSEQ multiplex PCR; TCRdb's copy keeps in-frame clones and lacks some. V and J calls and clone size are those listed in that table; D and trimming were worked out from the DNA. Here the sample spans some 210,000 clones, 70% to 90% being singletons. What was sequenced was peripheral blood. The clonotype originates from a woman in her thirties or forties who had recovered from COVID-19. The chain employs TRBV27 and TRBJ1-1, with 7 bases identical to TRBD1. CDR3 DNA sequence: TGTGCCAGCAGCCTGACAGGGTACACTGAAGCTTTCTTT. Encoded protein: CASSLTGYTEAFF.